This T cell receptor beta chain was obtained from a study of T cell responses to AZD1222 COVID-19 vaccine. Using immunoSEQ multiplex PCR, the repertoire was profiled, and TCRdb retains in-frame clones only, with some absent. The table lists 150,000 or so clones, approximately 90% of them singletons. Between the trimmed V and J ends, which lost 0 bases and 4 bases, there was a span of 19 bases. The CDR3 is 18 amino acids. Germline CDR1 LGHNA, CDR2 YSLEER. This receptor was taken from an adult in good health. The sample in question was peripheral blood, obtained on day 0 of AZD1222 vaccination. V gene TRBV4-3 combines with J gene TRBJ2-4; D unresolved. This CDR3 is CASSQDLRADGPKNIQYF. CDR3 coding DNA: TGCGCCAGCAGCCAAGATTTAAGGGCAGACGGGCCAAAAAACATTCAGTACTTC.